This T cell receptor beta chain was profiled in a study of long-term antiretroviral therapy in people with HIV. Overall study results and limits: Although diversity increased after ART, it remained lower than in transplant donor controls. Controls exceeded HIV repertoires in CDR3 length range. Blood dating 2004 to 2017 may reflect older ART regimens.

The CDR3 has 14 residues. The V gene's germline CDR1 is GTSNPN and CDR2 SVGIG (reference sequence). Trimming removed 3 bases at V and 5 bases at J, with 15 bases between. immunoSEQ v3.0 was run at survey level. Sequencing was performed with immunoSEQ multiplex PCR; in TCRdb, only in-frame clones are kept and a portion is missing. The table records under 30,000 clones, 90% to 95% of them present only once. PBMC samples from each donor numbered at least one pre-ART and at least two post-ART. The sample holds one count of this clone. Its antigen remains unidentified. The chain uses TRBV30 and TRBJ2-3; D is ambiguous. The receptor was isolated from a man aged 30 to 39 with HIV. Material: unsorted PBMCs, obtained roughly 6.2 years after starting antiretroviral therapy. The CDR3 nucleotides are TGTGCCTGGAGCAGGACCCAGTCTGGAGATACGCAGTATTTT. Its protein is CAWSRTQSGDTQYF.